A single sample gave rise to the 18 T cell receptor beta chains below, sequenced in a study of cytomegalovirus exposure and HLA in healthy donors. With 60 Vbeta and 13 Jbeta primers, the PCR was carried out. The data were produced by immunoSEQ multiplex PCR, yet TCRdb's version contains in-frame clones alone and is incomplete. Among about 150,000 clones, roughly 10% were seen once, and the ten largest hold roughly 1.9%. The material sequenced was PBMCs. The receptor set was obtained from a man in his fifties in good health and CMV-seronegative.

The rearrangement joins TRBV10-3 to TRBJ2-3, with 9 bases aligning to TRBD2. CDR3 length equals 17 residues. J was trimmed by 4 bases and V by 4 bases; bases with no gene match: 12. Germline V lookup: CDR1 ENHRY, CDR2 SYGVKD. The chain's CDR3 is CAISAVDSGRGADTQYF. CDR3 coding DNA: TGTGCCATCAGTGCGGTCGATAGCGGGAGAGGCGCAGATACGCAGTATTTT.

This clone appeared a few times. J is TRBJ2-2 and V is TRBV10-3; D possibly corresponds to TRBD1 (6 bases). V lost 0 bases and J lost 5, with 10 bases in between. CDR1 ENHRY and CDR2 SYGVKD come from the germline V gene. This CDR3 is built from 15 residues. The CDR3 DNA is TGTGCCATCAGTGAGTCGGAAGGGGGTACCGGGGAGCTGTTTTTT. Translation gives CAISESEGGTGELFF.

The rearrangement links TRBV7-9 to TRBJ2-7, with D possibly matching TRBD1 (5 bases). Trimming stripped 5 bases from V and 6 bases from J, with 11 bases between. Germline lookup yields CDR1 SEHNR and CDR2 FQNEAQ (reference sequence). This CDR3 has 12 residues. This chain's CDR3 is CASSRSGIEQYF. For the CDR3, the DNA is TGTGCCAGCAGCCGATCAGGGATCGAGCAGTACTTC.

Regarding this clone: Since the CDR3 does not end with the conserved phenylalanine or tryptophan, this likely comes from a read error. CDR3 loop: CSVETGLKTEAFL. CDR3 nucleotides: TGCAGCGTTGAGACAGGCTTGAAAACTGAAGCTTTCTTG. The chain links TRBV29-1 to TRBJ1-1, with TRBD1 as a possible D gene (6 bases). CDR3 length: 13 residues. From germline, CDR1 is SQVTM and CDR2 ANQGSEA.

The gene calls are TRBV11-2 and TRBJ2-1; D possibly corresponds to TRBD1 (6 bases). The V gene lost 5 bases and the J gene lost 4 bases, with 15 bases spanning the gap. Germline V gene data show CDR1 as SGHAT and CDR2 as FQNNGV. The CDR3 runs 15 residues. CDR3 in amino acids: CASSPPPGQYNEQFF. In DNA form, the CDR3 reads TGTGCCAGCAGCCCGCCCCCAGGACAGTACAATGAGCAGTTCTTC.

J is TRBJ2-5 and V is TRBV30; 8 bases are shared with TRBD2. From germline, CDR1 is GTSNPN and CDR2 SVGIG (reference sequence). V lost 4 bases, J lost 4 bases, and 23 bases stayed unmatched. CDR3 length: 19 amino acids. This CDR3 reads CAWTYYPVGLAGWGETQYF. DNA for the CDR3: TGTGCCTGGACCTATTACCCGGTGGGGCTAGCGGGCTGGGGAGAGACCCAGTACTTC. Supplemented by reference TRBV30 and TRBJ2-5, the full variable domain reads SQTIHQWPATLVQPVGSPLSLECTVEGTSNPNLYWYRQAAGRGLQLLFYSVGIGQISSEVPQNLSASRPQDRQFILSSKKLLLSDSGFYLCAWTYYPVGLAGWGETQYFGPGTRLLVL.

CDR3: CASSVERSPYNEQFF. The CDR3 DNA reads TGTGCCAGCAGTGTCGAGCGATCGCCCTACAATGAGCAGTTCTTC. This rearrangement joins TRBV2 to TRBJ2-1; D remains unclear. Germline V gene sequence: CDR1 SNHLY, CDR2 FYNNEI. The length of the CDR3 is 15 residues. Trimming pared 4 bases from V and 2 bases from J, leaving 12 bases between.

This clone was picked up a small number of times. A read error may account for a junction end that differs from germline. This CDR3 is CASTGRVSNQPQNF. The CDR3 bases are TGTGCCAGCACGGGGAGGGTTAGCAATCAGCCCCAGAATTTT. The chain uses TRBV2 and TRBJ1-5; unclear D gene. This CDR3 has 14 amino acids. Germline lookup yields CDR1 SNHLY and CDR2 FYNNEI. Looking up the rest from reference TRBV2 and TRBJ1-5 gives the full variable domain: EPEVTQTPSHQVTQMGQEVILRCVPISNHLYFYWYRQILGQKVEFLVSFYNNEISEKSEIFDDQFSVERPDGSNFTLKIRSTKLEDSAMYFCASTGRVSNQPQNFGDGTRLSIL.

The J gene is TRBJ2-2, the V gene TRBV7-2, with 8 bases fitting TRBD2. The J segment lost 5 bases and the V segment lost 8 bases, leaving 13 bases of the junction unmatched. Germline CDR1 is SGHTA and CDR2 is FQGNSA. This CDR3 comprises 16 residues. The CDR3 loop reads CASGPWSGRSTGELFF. As DNA, the CDR3 is TGTGCCAGCGGCCCCTGGAGCGGGAGAAGTACCGGGGAGCTGTTTTTT.

Only a few counts were recorded for this clone. This rearrangement joins TRBV19 to TRBJ2-4; D is perhaps TRBD2 (6 bases). CDR3 size: 15 residues. Trimming cost V 3 bases and J 7 bases, with 16 bases left between them. Germline V gene data show CDR1 as LNHDA and CDR2 as SQIVND (reference sequence). The CDR3 reads CASSISGEAGNIQYF. DNA of the CDR3: TGTGCCAGTAGTATTTCGGGGGAGGCCGGCAACATTCAGTACTTC.

The table lists this clone with a few counts. The chain combines TRBV11-2 with TRBJ2-3; 11 nucleotides line up with TRBD2. V was clipped by 4 bases and J by 4 bases; unmatched bases: 7. Germline assignment: CDR1 SGHAT and CDR2 FQNNGV. This CDR3 has 16 amino acids. The chain's CDR3 is CASSWIAGGSADTQYF. The CDR3 DNA follows: TGTGCCAGCAGCTGGATAGCGGGAGGGAGTGCAGATACGCAGTATTTT.

The chain employs TRBV2 and TRBJ2-3; possible D gene TRBD1, 5 bases. Germline V lookup: CDR1 SNHLY, CDR2 FYNNEI. With 3 bases removed from V and 0 bases from J, the gap between germline ends came to 7 bases. The CDR3 sequence is 14 residues long. This CDR3 reads CASSDDRSTDTQYF. In DNA form, the CDR3 reads TGTGCCAGCAGTGATGACAGAAGCACAGATACGCAGTATTTT.

V gene TRBV6-5 combines with J gene TRBJ2-5; 8 bases line up with TRBD1. This CDR3 region has 15 residues. Germline loops: CDR1 MNHEY, CDR2 SVGAGI. V lost 6 bases to trimming and J lost 2 bases; unmatched junction nucleotides: 8. CDR3 protein: CASSLPGTGQETQYF. For the CDR3, the DNA is TGTGCCAGCAGCTTACCCGGGACAGGTCAAGAGACCCAGTACTTC.

V usage is TRBV7-9 and J usage is TRBJ1-2; TRBD1 agrees at 9 bases. With 4 bases clipped from V and 3 bases from J, the junction kept 6 bases outside the gene matches. The germline V gene has CDR1 SEHNR and CDR2 FQNEAQ (reference sequence). The CDR3 runs 15 residues. The chain's CDR3 is CASSSQDRGHYGYTF. CDR3 bases: TGTGCCAGCAGCTCTCAGGACAGGGGACACTATGGCTACACCTTC.

The rearrangement links TRBV7-9 to TRBJ1-4; 7 bases fit TRBD1. From germline, CDR1 is SEHNR and CDR2 FQNEAQ (reference sequence). V shed 0 bases and J 8 bases; nucleotides not matched to a gene: 9. The CDR3 totals 16 residues. The CDR3 DNA reads as TGTGCCAGCAGCTTAGCGAGACAGGGAAGGCTCGAAAAACTGTTTTTT. This translates into CASSLARQGRLEKLFF. Combining the CDR3 with reference TRBV7-9 and TRBJ1-4 gives the whole variable domain DTGVSQNPRHKITKRGQNVTFRCDPISEHNRLYWYRQTLGQGPEFLTYFQNEAQLEKSRLLSDRFSAERPKGSFSTLEIQRTEQGDSAMYLCASSLARQGRLEKLFFGSGTQLSVL.

The V gene is TRBV4-2, the J gene TRBJ1-2; 7 bases align to TRBD1. This CDR3 region has 15 residues. V shed 0 bases and J 4 bases; nucleotides not matched to a gene: 5. The germline gives CDR1 LGHNA, CDR2 YNFKEQ. The CDR3 protein is CASSQDRGVGYGYTF. The CDR3 DNA is TGTGCCAGCAGCCAAGACAGGGGGGTGGGCTATGGCTACACCTTC.

This clone was recorded at least ten times. V and J are TRBV5-1 and TRBJ1-1, with TRBD1 matching 10 bases. The CDR3 sequence is 15 residues long. Losses at the gene ends were 2 bases for V and 4 bases for J; bases not matched to a gene: 5. Germline CDR1 and CDR2: SGHRS and YFSETQ. CDR3 region: CASSLTGTGVTEAFF. The CDR3 region has the DNA TGCGCCAGCAGCTTAACCGGGACAGGGGTCACTGAAGCTTTCTTT.

This clone was recorded a few times. The chain is built from TRBV6-1 and TRBJ2-7; tentative D call: TRBD2 (6 bases). Germline V CDR1 and CDR2: MNHNS, SASEGT. The CDR3 is 16 amino acids. V gave up 3 bases and J gave up 5 bases, with 20 bases separating them. CDR3 DNA: TGTGCCAGCAGTGACCGACCTCTCCGGGAGCAGGACGAGCAGTACTTC. Encoded protein: CASSDRPLREQDEQYF.